One sample yielded the 29 T cell receptor beta chains listed below, sequenced in a study of regulatory T cells in long-lasting Graves disease. This sample's time point: newly diagnosed GD, antithyroid drugs for less than 3 months. There was RNA extracted from PBMCs, and the TCR library was made from it. Researchers made TCR beta libraries by using iRepertoire HTBI primers and running Arm-PCR on CDR3 regions. TCRdb fed the multiplex PCR reads into MiXCR, producing one record per CDR3 protein. The sample carries approximately 400,000 distinct CDR3 sequences, approximately 16% recorded once. The same data also went into a second study, on T cells in Graves' hyperthyroidism and ophthalmopathy.

Sample: peripheral blood mononuclear cells (PBMCs), taken at new diagnosis, from a patient treated with antithyroid drugs. Receptor source: a woman in her 40s with Graves disease.

This clonotype came up many times. The chain has TRBV12-3 or TRBV12-4 and TRBJ1-1; tentatively, D is TRBD1 (5 bases). The CDR3 is made up of 16 amino acids. Deletions cut 2 bases from V and 4 bases from J, with 17 bases between. The CDR3 nucleotides are TGTGCCAGCAGTTTACCGTCGGGGCGGGCGGTCACTGAAGCTTTCTTT. Its protein is CASSLPSGRAVTEAFF.

This clonotype occurred many times. The chain's CDR3 is CASSFAGAGNEQFF. The CDR3 DNA reads TGTGCCAGCAGTTTTGCGGGGGCTGGAAATGAGCAGTTCTTC. The chain has TRBV28 and TRBJ2-1; the D gene is possibly TRBD2 (7 bases). Germline V gene data show CDR1 as MDHEN and CDR2 as SYDVKM. The CDR3 runs 14 residues. The germline V and J ends were trimmed by 3 bases and 7 bases, with 13 bases remaining between them.

CDR3 protein: CSARPLGYEQFF. CDR3 bases: TGCAGTGCTAGGCCACTCGGCTATGAGCAGTTCTTC. The chain joins TRBV20-1 to TRBJ2-1; D not certain. The CDR3 runs to 12 residues. Germline lookup yields CDR1 DFQATT and CDR2 SNEGSKA (reference sequence). The V gene lost 3 bases and the J gene lost 8 bases, with 11 bases spanning the gap.

This clonotype appeared many times. V and J are TRBV12-3 or TRBV12-4 and TRBJ2-7; weak D call: TRBD1 (6 bases). The V gene lost 4 bases and the J gene lost 9 bases, with 16 bases spanning the gap. This CDR3 is 13 amino acids long. CDR3 coding DNA: TGTGCCAGCAGTTACGCCGGGACACAGGCGCAGTACTTC. Translating gives CASSYAGTQAQYF.

With respect to this clonotype: A clone one base away is much larger, so this may be a read error. The chain couples TRBV28 to TRBJ2-1, with TRBD2 identical over 8 bases. V dropped 5 bases and J dropped 9; count of bases not matched to a gene: 12. The CDR3 is 15 residues long. Per germline, CDR1 MDHEN and CDR2 SYDVKM. As DNA, the CDR3 is TGTGCCAGCAGTGAAGGAGGGACTAGTCTAGGTGAGCAGTTCTTC. It is translated as CASSEGGTSLGEQFF.

This clonotype was observed at least ten times. This rearrangement joins TRBV14 to TRBJ2-3; D not resolved. The V end was cut by 0 bases, the J end by 2 bases, with 12 bases between. This CDR3 comprises 16 residues. Per the germline V gene, CDR1 is SGHDN and CDR2 is FVKESK. The CDR3 reads CASSQDRVFITDTQYF. CDR3 DNA sequence: TGTGCCAGCAGCCAAGATCGGGTGTTTATCACAGATACGCAGTATTTT.

The rearrangement uses TRBV27 and TRBJ2-7; TRBD2 matches 10 bases. V lost 5 bases to trimming and J lost 9 bases; unmatched junction nucleotides: 16. The CDR3 runs to 16 residues. Looked up from germline, CDR1 is MNHEY and CDR2 is SMNVEV (reference sequence). CDR3 sequence reads: CASSPRLAGVRRGQYF. For the CDR3, the DNA is TGTGCCAGCAGTCCGCGACTAGCGGGTGTGCGTAGAGGGCAGTACTTC.

This clonotype was counted at least ten times. CDR3 residues: CASSTTSLSYNEQFF. As DNA, the CDR3 is TGTGCCAGCAGCACGACTAGCCTCTCCTACAATGAGCAGTTCTTC. This chain joins TRBV11-3 and TRBJ2-1; 7 nucleotides agree with TRBD2. This CDR3 region has 15 residues. The V and J ends lost 5 bases and 0 bases, in that order; junction bases with no gene match: 4. From germline, CDR1 is SGHNT and CDR2 YENEEA.

In this sample, this clonotype turned up a few times. CDR3 in DNA: TGTGCCAGCCCGGCTAAGAACTCCTACAATGAGCAGTTCTTC. Its protein product is CASPAKNSYNEQFF. The chain links TRBV6-2 or TRBV6-3 to TRBJ2-1; no clear D. V lost 8 bases and J 0 bases, leaving 11 bases between the germline ends. The CDR3 consists of 14 residues. Germline CDR1 reads MNHEY; CDR2 reads SVGEGT.

At least ten counts were recorded for this clonotype. J is TRBJ2-1 and V is TRBV6-2 or TRBV6-3; D is possibly TRBD2 (5 bases). Germline V gene lookup returns CDR1 MNHEY and CDR2 SVGEGT. The CDR3 covers 14 residues. V was clipped by 3 bases and J by 9 bases, with 15 bases between them. The CDR3 protein is CASSYEYSALEQFF. The DNA of the CDR3 is TGTGCCAGCAGTTATGAGTATAGCGCGCTTGAGCAGTTCTTC.

This clonotype was seen repeatedly, ten times or more. This sequence joins TRBV6-2 or TRBV6-3 and TRBJ1-3; D is uncertain. Trimming removed 7 bases at V and 0 bases at J, with 7 bases between. CDR1 is MNHEY and CDR2 is SVGEGT in the germline V gene. The CDR3 loop spans 13 amino acids. In DNA, the CDR3 is TGTGCCAGCACCGACCGCTCTGGAAACACCATATATTTT. Protein product: CASTDRSGNTIYF.

This clonotype was counted a single time. J is TRBJ2-7 and V is TRBV27; 10 nucleotides align to TRBD1. The CDR3 is 15 residues long. The V gene's germline CDR1 is MNHEY and CDR2 SMNVEV (reference sequence). The V segment lost 2 bases and the J segment 4 bases; nucleotides outside the gene matches: 5. This CDR3 reads CASSLLRQGAYEQYF. CDR3 in DNA: TGTGCCAGCAGTTTACTTCGACAGGGGGCGTACGAGCAGTACTTC.

This clonotype was seen a single time. V is TRBV5-6 and J is TRBJ1-1; 7 nucleotides align to TRBD1. V was pared by 2 bases and J by 10 bases, with 11 bases of the junction left unmatched. CDR3 size: 14 residues. Per germline, CDR1 SGHDT and CDR2 YYEEEE. CDR3 DNA sequence: TGTGCCAGCAGCTTTACAGGGGCCGTGGGGGGAGCTTTCTTT. Residues: CASSFTGAVGGAFF. Complete variable domain (other parts from reference TRBV5-6 and TRBJ1-1): DAGVTQSPTHLIKTRGQQVTLRCSPKSGHDTVSWYQQALGQGPQFIFQYYEEEERQRGNFPDRFSGHQFPNYSSELNVNALLLGDSALYLCASSFTGAVGGAFFGQGTRLTVV.

This clonotype was counted a few times. This sequence joins TRBV3-1 and TRBJ1-1, with a tentative D call TRBD1 (6 bases). The germline gives CDR1 LGHDT, CDR2 YNNKEL (reference sequence). The CDR3 runs 14 residues. Trimming took off 3 bases at V and 0 bases at J, with 8 bases between the two ends. DNA for the CDR3: TGTGCCAGCAGCCATAGGACAGTGAACACTGAAGCTTTCTTT. Encoded protein: CASSHRTVNTEAFF.

This clonotype was seen repeatedly, ten times or more. This sequence joins TRBV10-3 and TRBJ1-5; 8 bases fit TRBD1. Losses at the gene ends were 9 bases for V and 0 bases for J; bases not matched to a gene: 4. This CDR3 region has 14 residues. From germline, CDR1 is ENHRY and CDR2 SYGVKD. CDR3 nucleotides: TGTGCCATGTCGACAGGGGATAGCAATCAGCCCCAGCATTTT. Translation: CAMSTGDSNQPQHF.

V usage is TRBV10-3 and J usage is TRBJ2-5; 8 positions agree with TRBD1. Trimming took 6 bases from V and 2 from J; bases not matched to a gene: 5. Per germline, CDR1 ENHRY and CDR2 SYGVKD. The CDR3 consists of 14 residues. The CDR3 loop is CAISLGQGQETQYF. CDR3 nucleotide sequence: TGTGCCATCAGCCTAGGACAGGGACAAGAGACCCAGTACTTC.

This clonotype was seen many times. At one of its ends the junction is not consistent with the germline gene, which may arise from a read error. The chain links TRBV2 to TRBJ2-3; 10 nucleotides line up with TRBD2. The CDR3 contains 15 residues. The germline gives CDR1 SNHLY, CDR2 FYNNEI. CDR3 amino acids: CASSKAGGSTDTQYF. CDR3 sequence (DNA): TGTGCCAGCAGTAAAGCGGGAGGGAGCACAGATACGCAGTATTTT. The full variable domain, rest sourced from reference TRBV2 and TRBJ2-3, is EPEVTQTPSHQVTQMGQEVILRCVPISNHLYFYWYRQILGQKVEFLVSFYNNEISEKSEIFDDQFSVERPDGSNFTLKIRSTKLEDSAMYFCASSKAGGSTDTQYFGPGTRLTVL.

This clonotype was recorded many times. The chain is built from TRBV6-5 and TRBJ2-7; the D gene is possibly TRBD1 (5 bases). Germline values: CDR1 MNHEY, CDR2 SVGAGI. The CDR3 is made up of 14 amino acids. Trimming pared 2 bases from V and 0 bases from J, leaving 8 bases between. The CDR3 loop is CASSYSQGSYEQYF. The CDR3 coding sequence is TGTGCCAGCAGTTACAGTCAGGGCTCCTACGAGCAGTACTTC.

This clonotype was counted at least ten times. The chain is built from TRBV28 and TRBJ1-4, with a tentative D call TRBD1 (5 bases). Germline CDR1 MDHEN, CDR2 SYDVKM. The CDR3 has 16 residues. The ends were cut back, 6 bases at V and 5 bases at J, with 19 bases in the middle. CDR3 region: CASSAGRAVSNEKLFF. In nucleotides, the CDR3 is TGTGCCAGCAGCGCCGGCAGGGCGGTCTCCAATGAAAAACTGTTTTTT.

The J gene is TRBJ2-3, the V gene TRBV5-1; TRBD2 matches 9 bases. The CDR3 spans 14 residues. The V gene's germline CDR1 is SGHRS and CDR2 YFSETQ. Losses at the gene ends were 2 bases for V and 5 bases for J; bases not matched to a gene: 3. CDR3 nucleotide sequence: TGCGCCAGCAGCTTTAGCGGGAGTGGAGATACGCAGTATTTT. Its translation: CASSFSGSGDTQYF.

This clonotype was picked up many times. The chain joins TRBV20-1 to TRBJ1-1; 7 nucleotides align to TRBD1. This CDR3 has 15 residues. Per the germline V gene, CDR1 is DFQATT and CDR2 is SNEGSKA (reference sequence). The V gene end was trimmed by 1 base and the J gene end by 5 bases; junction bases not matched to a gene: 10. The CDR3 region is CSARAQNRGSTEAFF. The CDR3 DNA reads TGCAGTGCTAGAGCACAAAACAGGGGAAGTACTGAAGCTTTCTTT.

In regard to this clonotype: This may come from a read error, since a much larger clone is one base off. The chain has TRBV5-1 and TRBJ2-7; 8 bases are a match to TRBD2. The CDR3 is 15 amino acids. J was trimmed by 7 bases and V by 4 bases; bases with no gene match: 13. CDR1 and CDR2 from the germline V gene are SGHRS and YFSETQ. The CDR3 region is CASSPPIAGYNEQYF. CDR3 in DNA: TGCGCCAGCAGCCCACCCATAGCGGGGTACAATGAGCAGTACTTC.

This clonotype was seen at least ten times. The chain employs TRBV12-3 or TRBV12-4 and TRBJ2-5; 9 bases map to TRBD2. Trimming removed 1 base from V and 1 base from J; junction bases left unmatched: 4. CDR3 length: 16 amino acids. In DNA, the CDR3 is TGTGCCAGCAGTTTAGGGCTAGCGGGGCTCCAAGAGACCCAGTACTTC. Protein product: CASSLGLAGLQETQYF.

This clonotype came up many times. The V call is TRBV3-1, the J call TRBJ2-7; possibly TRBD1 or TRBD2 for D (5 bases each). This CDR3 has 13 residues. The V end was cut by 4 bases, the J end by 6 bases, with 13 bases between. Per germline, CDR1 LGHDT and CDR2 YNNKEL (reference sequence). The CDR3 loop reads CASSPLGVREQYF. The CDR3 DNA reads TGTGCCAGCAGCCCACTGGGGGTTCGCGAGCAGTACTTC.

V and J are TRBV19 and TRBJ2-1, with TRBD2 matching over 9 bases. Germline V CDR1 and CDR2: LNHDA, SQIVND (reference sequence). CDR3 size: 15 residues. The V gene end was trimmed by 10 bases and the J gene end by 5 bases; junction bases not matched to a gene: 12. CDR3 DNA sequence: TGTGCCAATTCTACCGGGACTAGCAGGGACAATGAGCAGTTCTTC. Protein sequence: CANSTGTSRDNEQFF.

A remark on this clonotype: This clone may be a read error of a much larger clone one base away. V and J are TRBV5-1 and TRBJ2-3, with 12 positions matching TRBD2. The CDR3 totals 16 residues. Germline V lookup: CDR1 SGHRS, CDR2 YFSETQ. The CDR3 DNA reads TGCGCCAGCAGCAACGGACTAGCGGGGTTCACAGATACGCGGTATTTT. Translating it yields CASSNGLAGFTDTRYF.

At least ten counts were recorded for this clonotype. The chain has TRBV11-2 and TRBJ2-3, with 7 bases lining up with TRBD1. Losses at the gene ends were 1 base for V and 2 bases for J; bases not matched to a gene: 9. CDR1 and CDR2 from the germline V gene are SGHAT and FQNNGV. The CDR3 is made up of 17 amino acids. CDR3 loop: CASSLALGQWTTDTQYF. The DNA for the CDR3 is TGTGCCAGCAGCTTAGCCCTGGGACAGTGGACCACAGATACGCAGTATTTT. The variable domain in full, completed from reference TRBV11-2 and TRBJ2-3, reads EAGVAQSPRYKIIEKRQSVAFWCNPISGHATLYWYQQILGQGPKLLIQFQNNGVVDDSQLPKDRFSAERLKGVDSTLKIQPAKLEDSAVYLCASSLALGQWTTDTQYFGPGTRLTVL.

There are a few counts of this clonotype. The V and J genes are TRBV13 and TRBJ1-4; a possible D gene is TRBD1 (6 bases). Germline CDR1 is PRHDT and CDR2 is FYEKMQ (reference sequence). V was pared by 4 bases and J by 5 bases, with 11 bases between. The CDR3 is 14 residues long. The CDR3 protein is CASSSTGLNEKLFF. The CDR3 coding sequence is TGTGCCAGCAGCTCAACAGGGCTCAATGAAAAACTGTTTTTT.

This clonotype was recorded at least ten times. V and J are TRBV28 and TRBJ2-7; 13 bases match TRBD2. The length of the CDR3 is 15 residues. The germline V gene encodes CDR1 MDHEN and CDR2 SYDVKM. V lost 8 bases, J lost 1 base, and 5 bases stayed unmatched. The CDR3 coding sequence is TGTGCCAGCGGGACTAGCGGGGAACTTTCCTACGAGCAGTACTTC. It codes for CASGTSGELSYEQYF.